One TCR beta chain is described in this entry. No antigen is known for it. It was at deep level that the assay was run. Profiling relied on immunoSEQ multiplex PCR, and the TCRdb table lists in-frame clones only, not all of them. The table has about 2.4 million clones, about 92% seen once. The CDR3 is made up of 14 amino acids. Between the trimmed V and J ends, which lost 3 bases and 5 bases, there was a span of 12 bases. Germline V gene sequence: CDR1 MNHEY, CDR2 SMNVEV (reference sequence). This record belongs to a study of shared clonotypes between healthy human individuals. Whole-study results and caveats: Around 5.4% of naive CD4 clonotypes were common to a handful of donors. Collection of samples was limited to blood; tissue repertoires likely differ.

The rearrangement uses TRBV27 and TRBJ2-3; D gene ambiguous. The sample taken for sequencing was naive CD4+ T cells sorted from blood. The subset was: CD45RA+ positively selected. The source is a man younger than 35 in good health. The CDR3 DNA is TGTGCCAGCAGTTTGGCTGGGTTTGGAGATACGCAGTATTTT. It encodes CASSLAGFGDTQYF.